This T cell receptor (beta chain) was found in a study of blood T cells in healthy people across ages. Points from the study as a whole: The lack of PBMC sorting stopped any conclusive naive versus antigen-experienced comparison.

A second PCR of about 6 to 11 cycles used a sample-barcoded 5' primer and a J-beta primer mix. TCRdb ran MiXCR on the 5' RACE reads and lists one entry per CDR3 protein. The sample lists approximately 2,000,000 distinct CDR3 sequences, 35% to 50% occurring once. Between the trimmed V and J ends, which lost 6 bases and 2 bases, there was a span of 14 bases. The CDR3 consists of 15 residues. Germline V gives CDR1 SEHNR, CDR2 FQNEAQ (reference sequence). A few counts support this clonotype. Its target is not known. This TCR came from a human donor in good health. Sample: blood. The rearrangement joins TRBV7-9 to TRBJ2-1; the D call may be TRBD1 or TRBD2 (7 bases each). CDR3 region: CASRSPGGAYNEQFF. The DNA for the CDR3 is TGTGCCAGCAGGTCTCCAGGGGGGGCCTACAATGAGCAGTTCTTC.